This record concerns one T cell receptor beta chain sequence. Sequencing was performed with immunoSEQ multiplex PCR; in TCRdb, only in-frame clones are kept and a portion is missing. The sample shows 45,000 to 65,000 clones, approximately 80% of them seen only once. The sample comes from a study of OX40 agonist ivuxolimab in advanced cancers. This CDR3 region has 12 residues. V gave up 5 bases and J gave up 4 bases, with 8 bases separating them. Germline CDR1 reads SGHAT; CDR2 reads FQNNGV. The clonotype was recovered from an adult with an advanced solid tumor such as melanoma, head and neck, liver or kidney cancer. The chain recombines TRBV11-2 with TRBJ1-2, with D hard to call. Material: CD4+ or CD8+ T cells sorted from blood, obtained in a trial of the OX40 agonist ivuxolimab. Here the CDR3 reads CASSPRSYGYTF. The CDR3 nucleotides are TGTGCCAGCAGCCCCCGCTCCTATGGCTACACCTTC.